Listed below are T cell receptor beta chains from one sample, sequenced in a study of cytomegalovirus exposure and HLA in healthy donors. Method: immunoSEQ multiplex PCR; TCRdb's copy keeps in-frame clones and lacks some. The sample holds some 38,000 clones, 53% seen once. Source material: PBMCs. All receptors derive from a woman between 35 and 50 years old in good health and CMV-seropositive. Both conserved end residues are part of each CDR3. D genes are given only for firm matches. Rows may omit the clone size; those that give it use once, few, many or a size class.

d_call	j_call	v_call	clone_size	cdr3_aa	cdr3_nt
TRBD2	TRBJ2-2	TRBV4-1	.	CASSPSGTSITWELFF	TGCGCCAGCAGCCCTTCCGGGACTAGCATTACCTGGGAGCTGTTTTTT
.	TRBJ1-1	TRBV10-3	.	CAISEGAGSLDTEAFF	TGTGCCATCAGTGAAGGGGCAGGGTCGTTGGACACTGAAGCTTTCTTT
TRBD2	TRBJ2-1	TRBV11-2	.	CASSRSGGGYNEQFF	TGTGCCAGCAGCCGGAGCGGGGGTGGCTACAATGAGCAGTTCTTC
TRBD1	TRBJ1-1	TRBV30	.	CAGRQGNKGTEAFF	TGTGCCGGGAGACAGGGTAACAAAGGCACTGAAGCTTTCTTT
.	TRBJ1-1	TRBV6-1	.	CASSVTYRTEAFF	TGTGCCAGCAGCGTTACTTACAGGACTGAAGCTTTCTTT
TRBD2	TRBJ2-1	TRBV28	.	CASSSHASGAYNEQFF	TGTGCCAGCAGTTCGCACGCTAGCGGGGCCTACAATGAGCAGTTCTTC
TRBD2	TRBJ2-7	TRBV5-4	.	CASSPASGWSSYEQYF	TGTGCCAGCTCCCCCGCTAGCGGGTGGAGCTCCTACGAGCAGTACTTC
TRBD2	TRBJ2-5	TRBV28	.	CASSFAGEHQETQYF	TGTGCCAGCAGTTTTGCGGGAGAGCACCAAGAGACCCAGTACTTC
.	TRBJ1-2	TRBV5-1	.	CASSIDLQVYGYTF	TGCGCCAGCAGCATAGACCTACAGGTGTATGGCTACACCTTC
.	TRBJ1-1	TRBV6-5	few	CASSGGREWGEAFF	TGTGCCAGCAGCGGGGGGAGGGAATGGGGTGAAGCTTTCTTT
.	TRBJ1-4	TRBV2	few	CASSQNNEKLFF	TGTGCCAGCAGTCAAAATAATGAAAAACTGTTTTTT
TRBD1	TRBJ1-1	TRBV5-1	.	CASSFNRGLGTEAFF	TGCGCCAGCAGCTTTAACAGGGGGCTGGGCACTGAAGCTTTCTTT
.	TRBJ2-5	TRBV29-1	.	CSARGGPETQYF	TGCAGCGCAAGGGGGGGGCCAGAGACCCAGTACTTC
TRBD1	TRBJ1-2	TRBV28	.	CASSRDSLYGYTF	TGTGCCAGCAGCAGGGACAGCCTTTATGGCTACACCTTC
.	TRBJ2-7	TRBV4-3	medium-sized	CASSVTVSYEQYF	TGCGCCAGCAGCGTGACAGTATCCTACGAGCAGTACTTC
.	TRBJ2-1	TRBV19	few	CASSTGQKNEQFF	TGTGCCAGTAGTACTGGACAGAAAAATGAGCAGTTCTTC
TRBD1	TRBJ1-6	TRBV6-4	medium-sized	CASSDGTGGSPLHF	TGTGCCAGCAGTGACGGGACAGGGGGCTCACCCCTCCACTTT
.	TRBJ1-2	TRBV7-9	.	CASSLAGQLYGYTF	TGTGCCAGCAGCTTAGCCGGACAGCTCTATGGCTACACCTTC
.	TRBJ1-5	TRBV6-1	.	CASSKRTANQPQHF	TGTGCCAGCAGTAAGCGGACGGCCAATCAGCCCCAGCATTTT
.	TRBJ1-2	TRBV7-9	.	CASSYGPSTENYGYTF	TGTGCCAGCAGCTATGGCCCCTCAACAGAGAACTATGGCTACACCTTC
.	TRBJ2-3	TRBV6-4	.	CASSDGGTSTDTQYF	TGTGCCAGCAGTGACGGCGGGACTTCGACAGATACGCAGTATTTT
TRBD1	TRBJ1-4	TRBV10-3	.	CAISPERTGTNEKLFF	TGTGCCATCAGCCCAGAACGGACAGGGACGAATGAAAAACTGTTTTTT
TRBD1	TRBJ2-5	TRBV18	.	CASSPPSGQQETQYF	TGTGCCAGCTCACCACCCTCGGGACAGCAAGAGACCCAGTACTTC
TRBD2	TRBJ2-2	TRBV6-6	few	CASIEKRGDTGELFF	TGTGCCAGCATAGAAAAGCGGGGGGACACCGGGGAGCTGTTTTTT
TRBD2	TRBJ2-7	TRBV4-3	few	CASSLWRPGLVSYEQYF	TGCGCCAGCAGCCTTTGGAGACCGGGACTAGTCTCCTACGAGCAGTACTTC
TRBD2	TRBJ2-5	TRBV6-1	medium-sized	CASSELAGGQETQYF	TGTGCCAGCAGTGAACTAGCGGGGGGGCAAGAGACCCAGTACTTC
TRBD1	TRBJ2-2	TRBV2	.	CASSPGGFTGELFF	TGTGCCAGCAGTCCAGGGGGATTCACCGGGGAGCTGTTTTTT
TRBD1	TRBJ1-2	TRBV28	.	CASSLTGLGSRGYTF	TGTGCCAGCAGTTTGACAGGGCTAGGGTCCCGTGGCTACACCTTC
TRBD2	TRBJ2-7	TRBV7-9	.	CASINYPRAGSEQYF	TGTGCCAGCATAAATTATCCTCGAGCGGGGTCCGAGCAGTACTTC
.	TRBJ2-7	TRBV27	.	CASSEGVGDTYEQYF	TGTGCCAGCAGCGAAGGGGTTGGGGACACCTACGAGCAGTACTTC
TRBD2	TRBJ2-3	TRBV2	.	CASSISGATDTQYF	TGTGCCAGCAGTATTAGCGGGGCCACAGATACGCAGTATTTT
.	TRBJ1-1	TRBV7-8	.	CASSSPPLNTEAFF	TGTGCCAGCAGCTCCCCCCCCTTGAACACTGAAGCTTTCTTT